This TCR beta chain emerged from a study of tumor-infiltrating lymphocytes in primary liver carcinoma. Study context: Productive TCRbeta reads per sample were roughly 3.5 to 8 million, not differing by tissue. General study findings and limits: Tumor-blood pairs (like tumor-adjacent pairs) overlapped less than tumor region pairs did.

Germline V gene data show CDR1 as SGHRS and CDR2 as YFSETQ. The CDR3 loop spans 16 amino acids. The investigators made TCR beta cDNA from around 530 ng total RNA, using a constant-region primer. Three nested multiplex PCR rounds, a slightly modified ARM-PCR, produced the libraries for TCR beta. Rounds one and two of PCR, each of roughly 10 cycles, were primed with TRBV1-TRBV30 forward primers and a C-beta reverse primer. TCRdb redid the calling of the multiplex PCR reads with MiXCR, one entry per CDR3 protein. The sample includes more than 30,000 distinct CDR3 sequences, around 78% of them seen just once. From unsorted bulk tissue weighing roughly 17-32 mg, DNA and RNA were co-extracted. Patients diagnosed with primary liver carcinoma received treatment through surgical resection. None of the patients had received treatment, and all had chronic HBV infection. For this clonotype: Its antigen remains unknown. One end of the junction varies from germline; a read error may be responsible.

V gene TRBV5-1 combines with J gene TRBJ2-6; the match to TRBD1 covers 7 bases. Sequencing used liver tumor tissue from sampling region 5. Subset of the sample: tumor region T5, tumor centre. This sequence originates from a man aged 40-49 years with primary liver carcinoma and hepatitis B virus infection. This chain's CDR3 is CASIWGQNSGANALTF. In DNA form, the CDR3 reads TGCGCCAGCATCTGGGGACAGAACTCTGGGGCCAACGCCCTGACTTTC.